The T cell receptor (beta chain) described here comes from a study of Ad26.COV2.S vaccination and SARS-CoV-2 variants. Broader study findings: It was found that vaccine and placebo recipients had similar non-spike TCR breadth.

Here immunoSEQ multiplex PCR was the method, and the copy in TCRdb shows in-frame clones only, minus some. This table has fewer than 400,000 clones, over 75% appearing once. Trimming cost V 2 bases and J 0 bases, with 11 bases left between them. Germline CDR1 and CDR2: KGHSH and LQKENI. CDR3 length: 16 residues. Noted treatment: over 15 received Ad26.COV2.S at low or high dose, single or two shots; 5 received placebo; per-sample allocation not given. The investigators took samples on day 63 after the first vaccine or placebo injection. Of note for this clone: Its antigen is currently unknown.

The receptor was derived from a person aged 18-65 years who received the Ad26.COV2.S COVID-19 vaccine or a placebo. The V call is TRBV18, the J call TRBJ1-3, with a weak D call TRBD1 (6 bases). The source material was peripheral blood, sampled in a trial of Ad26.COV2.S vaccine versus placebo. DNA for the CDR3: TGTGCCAGCTCACCAGTCCAGGGGAACTCTGGAAACACCATATATTTT. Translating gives CASSPVQGNSGNTIYF.